The 7 T cell receptor beta chains below all came from one sample that was sequenced in a study of T-cell memory formation after mild COVID-19 (dated by TCRdb to about 2021). Library preparation used 5' RACE. TCRdb records Illumina NovaSeq 6000 as the sequencer. The raw public data were reprocessed by TCRdb itself: fastp quality trimming at Q25, MiXCR clonotype calling, in-frame beta chains only. All rows with the same CDR3 protein become a single entry with the most common DNA and genes. The sample data list 300,000 to 400,000 distinct CDR3 sequences, and roughly 13% of these were observed just once. About 20% of the sample belongs to the ten largest clones. Sequences were obtained from PBMCs or a T cell subset sorted from them (not recorded which). The receptors shown here come from a man aged 18 to 29 who had mild COVID-19 (a few samples of this study predate the infection). The sample titles of this study are shuffled in the database, so cell type and time point are left out; the donor was told from shared clones.

The rearrangement joins TRBV7-9 to TRBJ2-7; TRBD1 or TRBD2 may be the D gene (5 bases each). This CDR3 is 12 amino acids long. Germline V gene data show CDR1 as SEHNR and CDR2 as FQNEAQ (reference sequence). The germline V and J ends were trimmed by 3 bases and 5 bases, with 8 bases remaining between them. CDR3 sequence: CASSFRGDEQYV. In DNA, the CDR3 is TGTGCCAGCAGCTTCCGGGGCGACGAGCAGTACGTC.

The chain recombines TRBV5-8 with TRBJ2-2; TRBD1 might be the D (5 bases). The CDR3 loop spans 13 amino acids. The germline V gene has CDR1 SGHTS and CDR2 YDEGEE. V was clipped by 5 bases and J by 6 bases, with 11 bases between them. CDR3: CASRRGVSGELFF. The CDR3 DNA is TGTGCCAGCAGAAGGGGCGTCTCCGGGGAGCTGTTTTTT.

The sample holds a few counts of this clonotype. The chain combines TRBV29-1 with TRBJ2-1; D is perhaps TRBD1 or TRBD2 (5 bases each). Trimming cost V 7 bases and J 14 bases, with 18 bases left between them. The CDR3 totals 11 residues. CDR1 is SQVTM and CDR2 is ANQGSEA in the germline V gene. The CDR3 spells CSAGIRTREFF. CDR3 nucleotide sequence: TGCAGCGCGGGAATAAGGACACGGGAGTTCTTC.

This clonotype was found a few times. V usage is TRBV23-1 and J usage is TRBJ2-7; D is undetermined. TRBV23-1 is recorded as an ORF, its role being uncertain. V was shortened by 3 bases and J by 0 bases, with 12 bases between the two germline ends. The CDR3 is made up of 15 amino acids. CDR3 DNA sequence: TGCGCCAGCAGTCATCTCCCCGGGTTCTCCTACGAGCAGTACGTC. It encodes CASSHLPGFSYEQYV.

This clonotype has only a few counts. The chain links TRBV29-1 to TRBJ1-5; no clear D. Deletions cut 3 bases from V and 4 bases from J, with 10 bases between. The CDR3 length is 13 residues. Germline V gene data show CDR1 as SQVTM and CDR2 as ANQGSEA. The CDR3 nucleotides are TGCAGCGTTGAGGGCAGCGAAAATCAGCCCCAGCATTTT. This gives the protein CSVEGSENQPQHF.

This clonotype was observed a few times. The V call is TRBV7-2, the J call TRBJ2-3; 8 positions match TRBD2. Germline values: CDR1 SGHTA, CDR2 FQGNSA. V lost 5 bases and J lost 1; bases outside the gene matches: 11. The CDR3 spans 17 residues. CDR3 in amino acids: CASSPFGGAGGTDTQYF. The DNA of the CDR3 is TGTGCCAGCAGCCCGTTCGGAGGAGCGGGAGGCACAGATACGCAGTATTTT.

About this clonotype itself: A much larger clone is a single base away; this may be a read error. The rearrangement joins TRBV5-6 to TRBJ2-2; possible D gene TRBD2, 5 bases. Per the germline V gene, CDR1 is SGHDT and CDR2 is YYEEEE. The length of the CDR3 is 13 residues. CDR3 protein: CASSLLLAGELIF. The DNA of the CDR3 is TGTGCCAGCAGCTTACTCCTCGCCGGGGAGCTGATTTTT.